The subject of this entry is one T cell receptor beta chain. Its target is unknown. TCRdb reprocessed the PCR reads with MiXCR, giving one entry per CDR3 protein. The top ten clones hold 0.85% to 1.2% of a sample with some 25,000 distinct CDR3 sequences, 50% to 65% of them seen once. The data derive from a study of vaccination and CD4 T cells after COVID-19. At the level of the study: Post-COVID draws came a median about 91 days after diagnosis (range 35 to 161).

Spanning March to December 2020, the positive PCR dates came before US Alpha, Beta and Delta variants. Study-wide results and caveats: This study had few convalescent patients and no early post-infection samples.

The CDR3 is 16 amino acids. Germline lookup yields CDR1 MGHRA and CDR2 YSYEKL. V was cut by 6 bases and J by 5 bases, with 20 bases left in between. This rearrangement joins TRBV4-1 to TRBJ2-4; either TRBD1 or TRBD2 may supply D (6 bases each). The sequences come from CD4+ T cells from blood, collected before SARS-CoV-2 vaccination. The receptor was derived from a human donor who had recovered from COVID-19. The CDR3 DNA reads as TGCGCCAGCAGAGGGCCATTCCGGGGGCAACAAAACATTCAGTACTTC. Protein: CASRGPFRGQQNIQYF.